This entry lists 2 T cell receptor beta chains sequenced from one sample in a study of cytomegalovirus exposure and HLA in healthy donors. Use of 60 Vbeta and 13 Jbeta primers characterized the PCR. TCRdb's table, derived via immunoSEQ multiplex PCR, lists solely in-frame clones and lacks some. The sample contains about 200,000 clones, 80% to 85% of which appear only once. Sequences were obtained from PBMCs. These receptors came from a woman between 40 and 55 years old in good health and CMV-seronegative.

V usage is TRBV29-1 and J usage is TRBJ2-5, with 7 bases that match TRBD2. The germline CDR1 and CDR2 sequences are SQVTM and ANQGSEA. J gave up 1 base and V 6 bases, and 8 bases lay outside the gene matches. This CDR3 is built from 14 residues. The CDR3: CSVSSPSGQETQYF. The CDR3 DNA reads TGCAGCGTCAGTTCACCTAGCGGCCAAGAGACCCAGTACTTC.

The chain is built from TRBV2 and TRBJ2-3; 7 nucleotides agree with TRBD2. J gave up 0 bases and V 7 bases, and 13 bases lay outside the gene matches. CDR1 and CDR2 (germline): SNHLY, FYNNEI. There are 17 residues in the CDR3. CDR3 in DNA: TGTGCCAGCACCCAGCGGAGGCAGCGGGGAAGCACAGATACGCAGTATTTT. It is translated as CASTQRRQRGSTDTQYF.